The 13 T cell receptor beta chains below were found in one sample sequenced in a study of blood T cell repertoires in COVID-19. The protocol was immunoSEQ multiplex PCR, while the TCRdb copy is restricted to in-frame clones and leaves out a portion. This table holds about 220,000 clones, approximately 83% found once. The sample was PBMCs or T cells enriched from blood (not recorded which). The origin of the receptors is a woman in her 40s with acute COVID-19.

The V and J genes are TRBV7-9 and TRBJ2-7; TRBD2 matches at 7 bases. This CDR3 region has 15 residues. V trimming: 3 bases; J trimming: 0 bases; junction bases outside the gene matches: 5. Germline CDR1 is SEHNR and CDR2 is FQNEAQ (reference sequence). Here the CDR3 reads CASSLGGRGSYEQYF. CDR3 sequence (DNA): TGTGCCAGCAGCTTGGGGGGGAGAGGCTCCTACGAGCAGTACTTC.

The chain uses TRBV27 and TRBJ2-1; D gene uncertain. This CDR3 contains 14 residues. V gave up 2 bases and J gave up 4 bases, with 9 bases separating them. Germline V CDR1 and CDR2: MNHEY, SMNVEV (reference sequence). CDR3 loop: CASSLRWLYNEQFF. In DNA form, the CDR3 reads TGTGCCAGCAGTTTAAGATGGCTGTACAATGAGCAGTTCTTC.

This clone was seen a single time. In nucleotides, the CDR3 is TGTGCCAGTAGCCCACAGGGACATATGGACTATGGCTACACCTTC. Translating gives CASSPQGHMDYGYTF. The rearrangement joins TRBV19 to TRBJ1-2, with a weak D call TRBD1 (6 bases). Trimming left V 6 bases short and J 3 bases short, with 17 bases between. Germline V lookup: CDR1 LNHDA, CDR2 SQIVND (reference sequence). The length of the CDR3 is 15 residues.

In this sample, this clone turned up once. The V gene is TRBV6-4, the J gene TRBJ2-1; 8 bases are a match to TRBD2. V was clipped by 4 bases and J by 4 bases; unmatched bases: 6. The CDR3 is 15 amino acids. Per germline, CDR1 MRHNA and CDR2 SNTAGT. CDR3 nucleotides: TGTGCCAGCAGTGTTGCGGGGGGATCTTACAATGAGCAGTTCTTC. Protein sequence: CASSVAGGSYNEQFF.

CDR3 sequence reads: CASRRLTGTGNTIYF. The CDR3 coding sequence is TGTGCCAGCAGAAGACTAACAGGGACTGGAAACACCATATATTTT. J is TRBJ1-3 and V is TRBV14, with D possibly TRBD1 on 6 matching bases. CDR1 SGHDN and CDR2 FVKESK come from the germline V gene. V shed 6 bases and J shed 2 bases, with 14 bases lying between them. The CDR3 extends over 15 amino acids.

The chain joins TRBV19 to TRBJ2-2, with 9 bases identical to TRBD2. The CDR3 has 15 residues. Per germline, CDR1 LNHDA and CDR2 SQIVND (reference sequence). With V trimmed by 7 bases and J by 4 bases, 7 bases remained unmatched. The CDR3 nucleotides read TGTGCCAGTATATCGAGTAGCGGGGGCACCGGGGAGCTGTTTTTT. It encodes CASISSSGGTGELFF.

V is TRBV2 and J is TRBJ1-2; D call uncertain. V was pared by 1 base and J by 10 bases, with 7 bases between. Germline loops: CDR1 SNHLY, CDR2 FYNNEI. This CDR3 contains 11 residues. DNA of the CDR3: TGTGCCAGCAGTGAAGACAGCAACTACACCTTC. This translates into CASSEDSNYTF.

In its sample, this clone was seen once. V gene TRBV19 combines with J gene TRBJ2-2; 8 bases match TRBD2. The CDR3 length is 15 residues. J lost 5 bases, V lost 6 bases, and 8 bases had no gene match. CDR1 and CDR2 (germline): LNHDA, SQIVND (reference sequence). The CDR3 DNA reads TGTGCCAGTAGGTCCGGGACTAGAGGAACCGGGGAGCTGTTTTTT. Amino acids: CASRSGTRGTGELFF.

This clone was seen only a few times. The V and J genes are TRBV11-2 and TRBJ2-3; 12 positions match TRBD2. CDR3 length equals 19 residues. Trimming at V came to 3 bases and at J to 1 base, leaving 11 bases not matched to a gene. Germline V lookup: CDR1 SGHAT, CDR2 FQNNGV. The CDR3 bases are TGTGCCAGCAGCTTCGGGACTAGCGGGCCCGGAGCGGGCACAGATACGCAGTATTTT. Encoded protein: CASSFGTSGPGAGTDTQYF.

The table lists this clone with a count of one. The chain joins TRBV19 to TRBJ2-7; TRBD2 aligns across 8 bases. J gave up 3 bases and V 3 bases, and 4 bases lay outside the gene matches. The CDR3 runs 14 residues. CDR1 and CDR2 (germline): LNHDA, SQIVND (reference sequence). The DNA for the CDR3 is TGTGCCAGTAGTATCGACGGGAGGGACTACGAGCAGTACTTC. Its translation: CASSIDGRDYEQYF.

CDR3 nucleotide sequence: TGTGCCACCAGCGAGCGGGCGGGAGGGGACATAAACATTCAGTACTTC. Amino acid sequence: CATSERAGGDINIQYF. The V call is TRBV15, the J call TRBJ2-4; 9 bases are shared with TRBD2. Germline lookup yields CDR1 LNHNV and CDR2 YYDKDF (reference sequence). The CDR3 consists of 16 residues. V trimming: 5 bases; J trimming: 6 bases; junction bases outside the gene matches: 11.

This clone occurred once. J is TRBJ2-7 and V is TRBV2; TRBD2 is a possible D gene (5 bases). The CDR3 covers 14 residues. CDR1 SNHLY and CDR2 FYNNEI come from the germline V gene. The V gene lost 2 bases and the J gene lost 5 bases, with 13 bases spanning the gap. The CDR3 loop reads CASSEWRLGNEQYF. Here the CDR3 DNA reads TGTGCCAGCAGTGAATGGAGGCTCGGGAACGAGCAGTACTTC. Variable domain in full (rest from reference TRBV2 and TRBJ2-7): EPEVTQTPSHQVTQMGQEVILRCVPISNHLYFYWYRQILGQKVEFLVSFYNNEISEKSEIFDDQFSVERPDGSNFTLKIRSTKLEDSAMYFCASSEWRLGNEQYFGPGTRLTVT.

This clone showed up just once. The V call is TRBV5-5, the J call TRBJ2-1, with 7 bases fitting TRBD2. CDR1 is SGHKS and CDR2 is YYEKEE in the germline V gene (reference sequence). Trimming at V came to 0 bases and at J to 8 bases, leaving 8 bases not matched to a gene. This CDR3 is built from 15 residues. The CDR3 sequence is CASSLDGLVYDEQFF. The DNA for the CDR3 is TGTGCCAGCAGCTTGGATGGACTAGTTTACGATGAGCAGTTCTTC. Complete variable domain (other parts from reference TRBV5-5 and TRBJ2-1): DAGVTQSPTHLIKTRGQQVTLRCSPISGHKSVSWYQQVLGQGPQFIFQYYEKEERGRGNFPDRFSARQFPNYSSELNVNALLLGDSALYLCASSLDGLVYDEQFFGPGTRLTVL.